This TCR beta chain derives from a study of T-cell memory formation after mild COVID-19. Study-level findings and limits: The second-wave clones peaking on day 37 were not confirmed as SARS-CoV-2-specific. Contracting CD8+ clones were enriched in EMRA, CD4+ mainly in CM and EM.

Germline trimming cut 1 base from V and 6 bases from J; bases unmatched to any gene: 0. This CDR3 contains 14 residues. In the case of this clonotype: The antigen remains unidentified.

Constant-segment primers and 5'RACE yielded cDNA libraries for TCR alpha and TCR beta, each carrying sample barcodes and UMIs. MiXCR, run by TCRdb on the 5' RACE reads, gives a single entry per CDR3 protein. The sample has 450,000 to 650,000 distinct CDR3 sequences, 20% seen once. The chain recombines TRBV12-3 or TRBV12-4 with TRBJ1-6; 7 positions agree with TRBD1. Sequenced sample: PBMCs or a T cell subset sorted from them (not recorded which). The receptor comes from an adult woman who had mild COVID-19 (a few samples of this study predate the infection). Cell type and time point are not known. In DNA form, the CDR3 reads TGTGCCAGCAGTTTAGGGGACAGTAATTCACCCCTCCACTTT. The encoded protein is CASSLGDSNSPLHF.